The subject of this entry is one T cell receptor (beta chain). These data originate in a study of T-cell reconstitution after alpha-beta-depleted transplantation in children. A TCRbeta library incorporating unique molecular identifiers was prepared. One entry per CDR3 protein results from TCRdb running MiXCR on the PCR reads. The repertoire has 380,000 or so distinct CDR3 sequences, 13% of them found once; the top ten carry 3.5% to 4.5%. Deletions cut 0 bases from V and 2 bases from J, with 19 bases between. The CDR3 contains 18 residues. Looked up from germline, CDR1 is LGHNA and CDR2 is YSLEER. The chain links TRBV4-3 to TRBJ1-2; D gene ambiguous. Sample: PBMCs, taken from the stem cell graft. The TCR was taken from a human donor who donated a stem cell graft to a child with Fanconi anemia. The CDR3 bases are TGCGCCAGCAGCCAAGAGCTCCAGCACGATGTTATGAACTATGGCTACACCTTC. It translates to CASSQELQHDVMNYGYTF.